The 21 T cell receptor beta chains presented below share a single source sample, sequenced in a study of blood T cell repertoires in COVID-19. Profiling relied on immunoSEQ multiplex PCR, and the TCRdb table lists in-frame clones only, not all of them. Of 100,000 or so clones listed, 85% to 95% are singletons. Material for sequencing was peripheral blood. These TCRs come from a woman in her forties or fifties in a cohort sampled during active COVID-19.

The chain uses TRBV29-1 and TRBJ2-7, with unresolved D. From germline, CDR1 is SQVTM and CDR2 ANQGSEA. The CDR3 totals 14 residues. Trimming left V 0 bases short and J 1 base short, with 10 bases between. The DNA of the CDR3 is TGCAGCGTTGAAGATCGAACTCGATCCTACGAGCAGTACTTC. It yields the protein CSVEDRTRSYEQYF.

V gene TRBV6-5 combines with J gene TRBJ2-7, with TRBD1 matching over 9 bases. Per germline, CDR1 MNHEY and CDR2 SVGAGI. CDR3 length equals 15 residues. With V trimmed by 5 bases and J by 1 base, 6 bases remained unmatched. CDR3 sequence: CASSRGTGLSYEQYF. In DNA, the CDR3 is TGTGCCAGCAGTAGGGGGACAGGGCTATCCTACGAGCAGTACTTC.

The CDR3 bases are TGTGCCAGCAGCTTCTTCGGACAGGGATTTGCTGGCTACACCTTC. This gives the protein CASSFFGQGFAGYTF. This rearrangement joins TRBV5-4 to TRBJ1-2, with 8 bases lining up with TRBD1. V dropped 2 bases and J dropped 7; count of bases not matched to a gene: 10. Germline CDR1 and CDR2: SGHNT and YYREEE (reference sequence). The CDR3 covers 15 residues.

This clone was detected only once. The chain has TRBV6-1 and TRBJ1-1, with TRBD1 matching over 9 bases. Trimming cost V 0 bases and J 10 bases; bases outside gene matches: 6. Looked up from germline, CDR1 is MNHNS and CDR2 is SASEGT. This CDR3 is 14 amino acids long. CDR3 residues: CASSEAGTGYAAFF. Written as DNA, the CDR3 is TGTGCCAGCAGTGAAGCCGGGACAGGGTACGCAGCTTTCTTT.

This chain uses TRBV19 with TRBJ1-1, with D uncertain. Trimming cost V 0 bases and J 6 bases, with 8 bases left between them. The CDR3 length is 13 residues. In germline, CDR1 is LNHDA, CDR2 SQIVND (reference sequence). CDR3 loop: CASSIEGRAEAFF. The CDR3 nucleotides are TGTGCCAGTAGTATAGAGGGGAGGGCTGAAGCTTTCTTT.

About this clone: Other DNA sequences in this sample translate to the same CDR3. The gene calls are TRBV19 and TRBJ2-7, with TRBD1 as a possible D gene (5 bases). The germline V gene has CDR1 LNHDA and CDR2 SQIVND (reference sequence). With 3 bases removed from V and 5 bases from J, the gap between germline ends came to 11 bases. CDR3 length: 13 residues. CDR3 bases: TGTGCCAGTAGTATTAGGCAGGGCGACGAGCAGTACTTC. It yields the protein CASSIRQGDEQYF.

This rearrangement joins TRBV5-8 to TRBJ2-1, with 10 positions matching TRBD2. V was clipped by 2 bases and J by 5 bases; unmatched bases: 10. Germline CDR1 SGHTS, CDR2 YDEGEE. The CDR3 runs to 17 residues. CDR3 coding DNA: TGTGCCAGCAGCTTTACAACGACTAGCGGGTCCGACAATGAGCAGTTCTTC. It specifies CASSFTTTSGSDNEQFF.

J is TRBJ1-2 and V is TRBV6-5, with unresolved D. V shed 2 bases and J shed 8 bases, with 12 bases lying between them. Germline CDR1 is MNHEY and CDR2 is SVGAGI. The CDR3 length is 13 residues. Here the CDR3 DNA reads TGTGCCAGCAGTTACCCTGGAGGGTGGGGCTACACCTTC. Its translation is CASSYPGGWGYTF.

This chain uses TRBV5-1 with TRBJ2-5; the match to TRBD1 covers 10 bases. The CDR3 has 17 residues. With 0 bases clipped from V and 2 bases from J, the junction kept 7 bases outside the gene matches. Germline CDR1 reads SGHRS; CDR2 reads YFSETQ. CDR3 protein: CASSLGWGQGIQETQYF. In nucleotides, the CDR3 is TGCGCCAGCAGCTTGGGCTGGGGACAGGGGATTCAAGAGACCCAGTACTTC.

The rearrangement joins TRBV3-1 (or the pseudogene TRBV3-2) to TRBJ1-1; 8 bases agree with TRBD1. There are 16 residues in the CDR3. V shed 4 bases, J shed 3 bases, and the junction held 10 bases outside the gene matches. The germline V gene has CDR1 LGHDT and CDR2 YNNKEL (reference sequence). CDR3 nucleotide sequence: TGTGCCAGCAGCCCCAGGGGGCAGGGCCCCTACACTGAAGCTTTCTTT. This codes for CASSPRGQGPYTEAFF.

V and J are TRBV12-5 and TRBJ1-4; 7 positions agree with TRBD1. This CDR3 region has 17 residues. V shed 5 bases and J 8 bases; nucleotides not matched to a gene: 17. The germline CDR1 and CDR2 sequences are LGHNT and FRNRAP. CDR3 sequence reads: CASGLGVERGGHEKLFF. In DNA form, the CDR3 reads TGTGCTAGTGGTCTCGGCGTTGAACGAGGGGGCCACGAAAAACTGTTTTTT.

J is TRBJ2-5 and V is TRBV5-1, with D perhaps matching TRBD2 (6 bases). The V end lost 0 bases, the J end lost 2 bases, and 8 bases lay between the germline ends. CDR3 size: 14 residues. CDR1 and CDR2 (germline): SGHRS, YFSETQ. The CDR3 DNA follows: TGCGCCAGCAGCTTGGCCGGGGGACAAGAGACCCAGTACTTC. Translating gives CASSLAGGQETQYF.

The gene calls are TRBV5-6 and TRBJ2-5; D is perhaps TRBD1 (7 bases). V was pared by 5 bases and J by 2 bases, with 13 bases between. Germline loops: CDR1 SGHDT, CDR2 YYEEEE. The CDR3 loop spans 14 amino acids. Written as DNA, the CDR3 is TGTGCCAGCAGGCCACAGGGGAGGCAAGAGACCCAGTACTTC. Protein: CASRPQGRQETQYF. The variable domain in full, completed from reference TRBV5-6 and TRBJ2-5, reads DAGVTQSPTHLIKTRGQQVTLRCSPKSGHDTVSWYQQALGQGPQFIFQYYEEEERQRGNFPDRFSGHQFPNYSSELNVNALLLGDSALYLCASRPQGRQETQYFGPGTRLLVL.

The gene calls are TRBV5-1 and TRBJ2-7, with D tentatively TRBD2 (6 bases). Germline lookup yields CDR1 SGHRS and CDR2 YFSETQ. V was clipped by 0 bases and J by 7 bases, with 11 bases between them. The CDR3 is 13 residues long. The CDR3 reads CASSLAPAGEQYF. CDR3 nucleotide sequence: TGCGCCAGCAGCTTGGCCCCTGCGGGGGAGCAGTACTTC.

The chain links TRBV6-6 to TRBJ2-1; 12 bases are shared with TRBD2. In germline, CDR1 is MNHNY, CDR2 SVGAGI (reference sequence). The CDR3 totals 17 residues. J was trimmed by 4 bases and V by 5 bases; bases with no gene match: 9. The CDR3 nucleotides are TGTGCCAGCAGTCGTCTAGCGGGAGGGCCTCCGTACAATGAGCAGTTCTTC. This codes for CASSRLAGGPPYNEQFF.

In this sample, this clone turned up once. The V gene is TRBV14, the J gene TRBJ1-1, with D possibly matching TRBD1 (5 bases). Trimming removed 5 bases at V and 1 base at J, with 8 bases between. Germline CDR1 SGHDN, CDR2 FVKESK. The CDR3 extends over 13 amino acids. Written as DNA, the CDR3 is TGTGCCAGCAGCTATACAGGGAACACTGAAGCTTTCTTT. This codes for CASSYTGNTEAFF.

In regard to this clone: Germline is not matched at one junction end, which may reflect a read error. J is TRBJ2-3 and V is TRBV12-3 or TRBV12-4; 10 bases line up with TRBD1. This CDR3 spans 12 amino acids. The CDR3, as DNA: TGTGCCAGCAGTCCCGGGGACAGGGGAAGGGATTTT. Translation gives CASSPGDRGRDF.

This clone has at least ten counts. CDR3 sequence: CASSLDLNQPQHF. In DNA, the CDR3 is TGCGCCAGCAGCTTGGATCTGAATCAGCCCCAGCATTTT. V is TRBV5-1 and J is TRBJ1-5; D is ambiguous. V lost 0 bases to trimming and J lost 4 bases, with 5 bases between them. From germline, CDR1 is SGHRS and CDR2 YFSETQ. The CDR3 sequence is 13 residues long.

The chain links TRBV7-8 to TRBJ2-7; possible D gene TRBD2, 6 bases. Germline-derived CDR1 and CDR2 are SGHVS and FQNEAQ. The length of the CDR3 is 14 residues. V was trimmed by 2 bases and J by 6 bases, leaving 14 bases between them. Written as DNA, the CDR3 is TGTGCCAGCAGCTTACCGAATAGCGGCGGCGAGCAGTACTTC. Translated, it gives CASSLPNSGGEQYF. The full variable domain, in which reference TRBV7-8 and TRBJ2-7 provide the parts outside the CDR3, is GAGVSQSPRYKVAKRGQDVALRCDPISGHVSLFWYQQALGQGPEFLTYFQNEAQLDKSGLPSDRFFAERPEGSVSTLKIQRTQQEDSAVYLCASSLPNSGGEQYFGPGTRLTVT.

The chain has TRBV7-9 and TRBJ2-1; 7 bases are shared with TRBD1. Trimming took 4 bases from V and 2 from J; bases not matched to a gene: 17. The CDR3 runs 19 residues. Germline assignment: CDR1 SEHNR and CDR2 FQNEAQ (reference sequence). The CDR3 DNA sequence: TGTGCCAGCAGCTCACCTAAAGACAGGGTTCAAGCACCCTACAATGAGCAGTTCTTC. It is translated as CASSSPKDRVQAPYNEQFF.

The chain is built from TRBV7-8 and TRBJ2-7; D may be TRBD1 (5 bases). Trimming pared 1 base from V and 0 bases from J, leaving 10 bases between. CDR1 and CDR2 (germline): SGHVS, FQNEAQ. The CDR3 contains 15 residues. The CDR3 here is CASSLGRAPSYEQYF. CDR3 coding DNA: TGTGCCAGCAGCTTAGGCAGGGCCCCCTCCTACGAGCAGTACTTC.